This entry lists 2 T cell receptor beta chains sequenced from one sample in a study of blood T cell repertoires in COVID-19. The protocol was immunoSEQ multiplex PCR, while the TCRdb copy is restricted to in-frame clones and leaves out a portion. Of under 350,000 clones listed, approximately 86% are singletons. The sequencing sample was made of PBMCs or T cells enriched from blood (not recorded which). Receptors originate from a woman aged 18-35 years who had recovered from COVID-19.

This chain uses TRBV7-9 with TRBJ2-7, with D possibly TRBD2 on 5 matching bases. Germline V gene data show CDR1 as SEHNR and CDR2 as FQNEAQ (reference sequence). The CDR3 consists of 17 residues. Trimming stripped 4 bases from V and 4 bases from J, with 23 bases between. CDR3 amino acids: CASSSSQNQLVVYEQYF. CDR3 sequence (DNA): TGTGCCAGCAGCTCCTCTCAGAACCAACTAGTTGTATACGAGCAGTACTTC.

The chain couples TRBV15 to TRBJ2-1; D is uncertain. Germline CDR1 is LNHNV and CDR2 is YYDKDF (reference sequence). This CDR3 spans 15 amino acids. Trimming pared 5 bases from V and 7 bases from J, leaving 18 bases between. The CDR3: CATSPDRGLRNEQFF. For the CDR3, the DNA is TGTGCCACCAGCCCCGACCGTGGCTTGAGGAATGAGCAGTTCTTC.